This T cell receptor (beta chain) was observed in a study of T cells in Graves' hyperthyroidism and ophthalmopathy. Points on this clonotype: A much larger clone sits a single nucleotide away, making a read error possible.

TCR beta CDR3 regions were amplified from RNA. Carried out on the TCR CDR3, a first-round RT-PCR used the HTBI primer set. Via MiXCR, TCRdb re-called the multiplex PCR reads, giving one row per CDR3 protein. The table lists under 500,000 distinct CDR3 sequences, roughly 13% of them singletons, with approximately 27% in the top ten. Every diagnosis used clinical symptoms, serum thyroxine and TRAb, thyroid ultrasound and orbital computed tomography. Germline V gene data show CDR1 as SNHLY and CDR2 as FYNNEI. There are 15 residues in the CDR3. V was clipped by 6 bases and J by 5 bases; unmatched bases: 11.

The source is a man aged 50 to 59 with Graves' ophthalmopathy. V usage is TRBV2 and J usage is TRBJ2-7; 9 bases align to TRBD2. The specimen was blood. In DNA form, the CDR3 reads TGTGCCAGCAGGCTGGAGGCTAGCGGGACCCACGAGCAGTACTTC. Protein: CASRLEASGTHEQYF.